Following are 22 T cell receptor beta chains from one sample sequenced in a study of T cells in Graves' hyperthyroidism and ophthalmopathy. RNA transcripts served as the template for amplifying TCR beta CDR3 regions. A set of HTBI primers served as the primers for a first-round RT-PCR of the TCR CDR3. A single record per CDR3 protein comes from TCRdb applying MiXCR to the multiplex PCR reads. The data show hundreds of thousands of distinct CDR3 sequences, 13% seen once. Source material: blood. All receptors derive from a woman under 30 with Graves' hyperthyroidism.

A few counts support this clonotype. Possible read error: a much larger clone is one base away. This chain uses TRBV3-1 with TRBJ1-5; D is unclear. The V gene lost 7 bases and the J gene lost 7 bases, with 14 bases spanning the gap. The CDR3 totals 13 residues. Looked up from germline, CDR1 is LGHDT and CDR2 is YNNKEL (reference sequence). The chain's CDR3 is CASTLGPWQPQHF. In nucleotides, the CDR3 is TGTGCCAGCACCCTCGGTCCATGGCAGCCCCAGCATTTT. The whole variable domain, filled in from reference TRBV3-1 and TRBJ1-5, reads DTAVSQTPKYLVTQMGNDKSIKCEQNLGHDTMYWYKQDSKKFLKIMFSYNNKELIINETVPNRFSPKSPDKAHLNLHINSLELGDSAVYFCASTLGPWQPQHFGDGTRLSIL.

This clonotype was seen ten or more times. This chain connects TRBV7-2 to TRBJ2-5, with 11 bases that match TRBD2. Germline V gene data show CDR1 as SGHTA and CDR2 as FQGNSA. The CDR3 consists of 18 residues. The ends lost 1 base at V and 3 bases at J; junction bases unmatched: 10. DNA for the CDR3: TGTGCCAGCAGCTTAGTTTATGTGCAGACTAGCGGGGAAGAGACCCAGTACTTC. This codes for CASSLVYVQTSGEETQYF. The full variable domain, with the rest looked up from reference TRBV7-2 and TRBJ2-5, is GAGVSQSPSNKVTEKGKDVELRCDPISGHTALYWYRQSLGQGLEFLIYFQGNSAPDKSGLPSDRFSAERTGGSVSTLTIQRTQQEDSAVYLCASSLVYVQTSGEETQYFGPGTRLLVL.

A note on this clonotype: Since no conserved phenylalanine or tryptophan closes the CDR3, a read error is the likely cause. The V call is TRBV18, the J call TRBJ2-1; D may be TRBD2 (6 bases). V was shortened by 3 bases and J by 2 bases, with 17 bases between the two germline ends. The CDR3 runs to 17 residues. CDR1 and CDR2 from the germline V gene are KGHSH and LQKENI. CDR3 nucleotides: TGTGCCAGCTCACCCCAGGAGTGGGAGGTGGCCTACAATGAGCAGTTCCTC. This sequence encodes CASSPQEWEVAYNEQFL.

This clonotype was seen repeatedly, ten times or more. The chain has TRBV7-2 and TRBJ1-3; possibly TRBD1 for D (6 bases). The CDR3 consists of 15 residues. Trimming stripped 3 bases from V and 0 bases from J, with 9 bases between. Germline CDR1 SGHTA, CDR2 FQGNSA. CDR3 nucleotides: TGTGCCAGCAGCTTTATGGGGGCCTCTGGAAACACCATATATTTT. Translated: CASSFMGASGNTIYF. Together with reference TRBV7-2 and TRBJ1-3, the CDR3 gives the full variable domain: GAGVSQSPSNKVTEKGKDVELRCDPISGHTALYWYRQSLGQGLEFLIYFQGNSAPDKSGLPSDRFSAERTGGSVSTLTIQRTQQEDSAVYLCASSFMGASGNTIYFGEGSWLTVV.

In its sample, this clonotype was seen many times. J is TRBJ2-1 and V is TRBV4-3, with 10 bases identical to TRBD2. Per germline, CDR1 LGHNA and CDR2 YSLEER. This CDR3 comprises 16 residues. V trimming: 5 bases; J trimming: 0 bases; junction bases outside the gene matches: 4. The CDR3, as DNA: TGCGCCAGCAGCAAACTAGCGGGAACCTCCTACAATGAGCAGTTCTTC. This encodes CASSKLAGTSYNEQFF.

This clonotype has only a few counts. For the CDR3, the DNA is TGTGCCAGCAGCTTAAGACTAGCGGGGGTACGAGAGACCCAGTACTTC. Translating gives CASSLRLAGVRETQYF. The rearrangement joins TRBV13 to TRBJ2-5, with 12 bases matching TRBD2. The junction had 5 bases not matched to a gene; V was cut back by 2 bases and J by 4 bases. CDR1 and CDR2 (germline): PRHDT, FYEKMQ (reference sequence). CDR3 length equals 16 residues.

This clonotype was picked up many times. J is TRBJ2-1 and V is TRBV11-2; 9 bases agree with TRBD2. CDR3 length: 15 amino acids. V shed 1 base and J 5 bases; nucleotides not matched to a gene: 3. Germline V gene sequence: CDR1 SGHAT, CDR2 FQNNGV. The CDR3 here is CASSLGLAGNNEQFF. DNA of the CDR3: TGTGCCAGCAGCTTAGGGCTAGCGGGGAACAATGAGCAGTTCTTC.

Many counts were recorded for this clonotype. The chain carries TRBV7-2 and TRBJ1-2, with 10 bases identical to TRBD1. Germline V gene lookup returns CDR1 SGHTA and CDR2 FQGNSA. Trimming at V came to 5 bases and at J to 2 bases, leaving 5 bases not matched to a gene. This CDR3 contains 15 residues. The CDR3 here is CASSPRTGGNYGYTF. CDR3 DNA: TGTGCCAGCAGCCCCCGGACAGGGGGGAACTATGGCTACACCTTC.

Comment on this clonotype: The junction shows a germline mismatch at one end, possibly a read error. V gene TRBV24-1 combines with J gene TRBJ1-6; tentatively, D is TRBD1 (5 bases). The V gene's germline CDR1 is KGHDR and CDR2 SFDVKD. The CDR3 extends over 13 amino acids. The CDR3 loop is CATRAGENSPLRF. The CDR3 nucleotides are TGTGCCACCCGGGCGGGGGAGAATTCACCCCTCCGCTTT.

The CDR3 loop reads CASSARSGRAREQYF. CDR3 DNA: TGTGCCAGCAGCGCACGGAGCGGGAGGGCCAGAGAGCAGTACTTC. The V gene is TRBV9, the J gene TRBJ2-7; the match to TRBD2 covers 10 bases. J lost 7 bases, V lost 3 bases, and 10 bases had no gene match. CDR1 SGDLS and CDR2 YYNGEE come from the germline V gene. This CDR3 has 15 residues.

In DNA, the CDR3 is TGTGCCAGCAGCGTAATGACAGGGTCGGACTCTAACTATGGCTACACCTTC. Residues: CASSVMTGSDSNYGYTF. The chain couples TRBV9 to TRBJ1-2, with TRBD1 matching 7 bases. Per germline, CDR1 SGDLS and CDR2 YYNGEE. CDR3 size: 17 residues. V lost 1 base and J lost 0; bases outside the gene matches: 9. Full variable domain (remainder filled in from reference TRBV9 and TRBJ1-2): DSGVTQTPKHLITATGQRVTLRCSPRSGDLSVYWYQQSLDQGLQFLIQYYNGEERAKGNILERFSAQQFPDLHSELNLSSLELGDSALYFCASSVMTGSDSNYGYTFGSGTRLTVV.

This clonotype showed up many times. The chain has TRBV6-1 and TRBJ1-1, with D perhaps TRBD1 (5 bases). Germline CDR1 reads MNHNS; CDR2 reads SASEGT. The CDR3 length is 15 residues. The germline V and J ends were trimmed by 4 bases and 1 base, with 13 bases remaining between them. The CDR3: CASSAWGVGNTEAFF. The CDR3 DNA reads TGTGCCAGCAGTGCCTGGGGGGTGGGGAACACTGAAGCTTTCTTT.

This clonotype was seen once. Given a much more abundant clone one base away, this may be a read error. J is TRBJ2-3 and V is TRBV6-5; D unclear. CDR3 length equals 14 residues. Trimming removed 4 bases from V and 2 bases from J, with 10 bases in between. Germline V CDR1 and CDR2: MNHEY, SVGAGI. CDR3 in amino acids: CASSSTASTDTQYF. The CDR3 DNA is TGTGCCAGCAGTTCCACCGCCTCCACAGATACGCAGTATTTT.

There are a few counts of this clonotype. The chain links TRBV4-2 to TRBJ2-3; the match to TRBD2 covers 9 bases. The germline V gene has CDR1 LGHNA and CDR2 YNFKEQ. CDR3 length equals 15 residues. V gave up 4 bases and J gave up 0 bases; unmatched junction bases: 2. CDR3 coding DNA: TGTGCCAGCAGCCTTAGCGGGAGAAGCACAGATACGCAGTATTTT. It is translated as CASSLSGRSTDTQYF.

The rearrangement uses TRBV19 and TRBJ1-5; D is undetermined. Germline CDR1 is LNHDA and CDR2 is SQIVND (reference sequence). Deletions cut 7 bases from V and 1 base from J, with 11 bases between. The CDR3 totals 14 residues. The CDR3 DNA reads as TGTGCCAGTAATTACCCTCGGAGCAATCAGCCCCAGCATTTT. Protein product: CASNYPRSNQPQHF.

This clonotype was picked up many times. V usage is TRBV12-3 or TRBV12-4 and J usage is TRBJ1-5; D unresolved. This CDR3 has 12 residues. Trimming cost V 8 bases and J 0 bases, with 5 bases left between them. The chain's CDR3 is CASSNSNQPQHF. DNA of the CDR3: TGTGCCAGCTCCAATAGCAATCAGCCCCAGCATTTT.

This clonotype showed up many times. The J gene is TRBJ1-5, the V gene TRBV12-3 or TRBV12-4; D gene uncertain. CDR3 length equals 15 residues. The V gene lost 4 bases and the J gene lost 0 bases, with 10 bases spanning the gap. CDR3 sequence reads: CASSWGGSSNQPQHF. The CDR3 nucleotides read TGTGCCAGCAGTTGGGGAGGGAGTAGCAATCAGCCCCAGCATTTT.

This clonotype was counted ten times or more. The chain has TRBV20-1 and TRBJ2-4, with a possible D match to TRBD2 (7 bases). The germline V gene has CDR1 DFQATT and CDR2 SNEGSKA (reference sequence). Trimming cost V 3 bases and J 4 bases, with 10 bases left between them. The CDR3 length is 13 residues. The CDR3 spells CSASGGAKNIQYF. The DNA for the CDR3 is TGCAGTGCTAGTGGGGGGGCGAAAAACATTCAGTACTTC.

A word on this clonotype: This may stem from a read error, because a much larger clone lies one nucleotide away. This rearrangement joins TRBV9 to TRBJ1-5; D gene uncertain. Germline lookup yields CDR1 SGDLS and CDR2 YYNGEE. V lost 3 bases and J 6 bases, leaving 10 bases between the germline ends. The CDR3 totals 13 residues. The CDR3 loop is CASSADKFQPQHF. In DNA form, the CDR3 reads TGTGCCAGCAGCGCAGACAAGTTTCAGCCCCAGCATTTT.

The sample holds a few counts of this clonotype. This chain joins TRBV7-3 and TRBJ2-2; D remains ambiguous. CDR3 length: 14 amino acids. In germline, CDR1 is SGHTA, CDR2 FQGTGA. With 8 bases removed from V and 4 bases from J, the gap between germline ends came to 14 bases. CDR3 in DNA: TGTGCCAGCGGTCCAAGTCCCCCCACCGGGGAGCTGTTTTTT. Protein sequence: CASGPSPPTGELFF.

This clonotype was seen ten or more times. This rearrangement joins TRBV20-1 to TRBJ2-7, with 7 bases that match TRBD2. The length of the CDR3 is 16 residues. CDR1 is DFQATT, CDR2 SNEGSKA, per germline (reference sequence). V shed 0 bases, J shed 0 bases, and the junction held 8 bases outside the gene matches. The CDR3 region is CSARETSFPPSYEQYF. The CDR3 DNA reads TGCAGTGCTAGAGAGACTAGCTTCCCACCCTCCTACGAGCAGTACTTC.

This clonotype has a count of ten or more. The chain couples TRBV18 to TRBJ2-5; 11 bases line up with TRBD2. The V and J ends lost 4 bases and 2 bases, in that order; junction bases with no gene match: 6. There are 16 residues in the CDR3. Germline CDR1 is KGHSH and CDR2 is LQKENI. This chain's CDR3 is CASSRKGLADQETQYF. In DNA form, the CDR3 reads TGTGCCAGCTCACGAAAGGGACTAGCGGATCAAGAGACCCAGTACTTC.